This T cell receptor beta chain was sequenced for a study of identical twins. Study-wide results and limits: Invariant MAIT and iNKT cells are populations that could partly confound zero-insertion analyses. Its conclusions, products of cross-sectional statistical analysis, did not come from following the same donors.

This clonotype was picked up a small number of times. Antigen: not known. TCRdb reprocessed the 5' RACE reads via MiXCR and lists one record per CDR3 protein. The profile shows hundreds of thousands of distinct CDR3 sequences, 15% to 20% of them singletons. These data are also associated with another study on T cells expressing NK-cell markers. That paper states: The HCMV specificity of the expanded NKG2C+ T cell clones stayed unresolved.

Sequenced sample: PBMCs. The source is a young woman in good health.

CDR3 DNA sequence: TGTGCCATCACTAGGGGACGTCCAGCTCCCCTAGGAAACACCATATATTTT. Translating gives CAITRGRPAPLGNTIYF. The V gene is TRBV10-3, the J gene TRBJ1-3, with a possible D match to TRBD1 (5 bases). The germline V gene encodes CDR1 ENHRY and CDR2 SYGVKD. V lost 7 bases and J lost 4, with 23 bases in between. The CDR3 is 17 residues long.